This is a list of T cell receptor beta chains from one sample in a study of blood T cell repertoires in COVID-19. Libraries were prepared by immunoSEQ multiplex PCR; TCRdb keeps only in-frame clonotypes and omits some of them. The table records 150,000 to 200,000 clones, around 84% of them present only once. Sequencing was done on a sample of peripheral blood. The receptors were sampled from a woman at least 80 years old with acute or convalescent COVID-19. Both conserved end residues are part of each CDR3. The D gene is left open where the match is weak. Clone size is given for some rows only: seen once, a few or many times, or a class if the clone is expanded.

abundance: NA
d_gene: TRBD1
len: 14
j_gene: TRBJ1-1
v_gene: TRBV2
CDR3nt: TGTGCCAGCAGGGACAGGGGAGTGAACACTGAAGCTTTCTTT
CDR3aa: CASRDRGVNTEAFF

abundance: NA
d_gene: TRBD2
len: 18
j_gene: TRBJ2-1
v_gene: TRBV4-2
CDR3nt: TGTGCCAGCAGCCAAGAGTTGGGGACTAGCGGGAGAGGCAATGAGCAGTTCTTC
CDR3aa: CASSQELGTSGRGNEQFF

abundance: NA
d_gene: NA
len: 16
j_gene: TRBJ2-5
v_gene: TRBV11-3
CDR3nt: TGTGCCAGCAGCTTAGGATCGGGAGCGTACCAAGAGACCCAGTACTTC
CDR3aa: CASSLGSGAYQETQYF

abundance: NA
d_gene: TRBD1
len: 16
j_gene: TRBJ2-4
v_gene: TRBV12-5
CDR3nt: TGTGCTAGTGGCCCCGGACAGGGTCTAGCCAAAAACATTCAGTACTTC
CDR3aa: CASGPGQGLAKNIQYF

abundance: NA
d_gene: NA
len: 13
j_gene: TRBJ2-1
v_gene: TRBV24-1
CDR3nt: TGTGCCACCAGTGTAACGGGAGCGAATGAGCAGTTCTTC
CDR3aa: CATSVTGANEQFF

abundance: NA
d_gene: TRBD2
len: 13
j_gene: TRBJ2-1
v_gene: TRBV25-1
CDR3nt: TGTGCCAGCAGTCTACTCGCGGGAGCTGCGCAGTTCTTC
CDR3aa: CASSLLAGAAQFF

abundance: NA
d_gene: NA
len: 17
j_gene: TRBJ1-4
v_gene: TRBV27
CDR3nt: TGTGCCAGCAGTACCCGCATGCGGCAGATAAGTGATGAAATATTGTTTTTT
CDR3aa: CASSTRMRQISDEILFF

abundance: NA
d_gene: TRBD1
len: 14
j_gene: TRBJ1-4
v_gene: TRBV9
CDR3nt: TGTGCCAGCAGCCCCGGACAGGGCGGGGAAAAACTGTTTTTT
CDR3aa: CASSPGQGGEKLFF

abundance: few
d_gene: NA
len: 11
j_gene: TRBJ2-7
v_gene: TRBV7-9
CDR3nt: TGTGCCAGCAGCTGGAGTTACGAGCAGTACTTC
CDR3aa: CASSWSYEQYF

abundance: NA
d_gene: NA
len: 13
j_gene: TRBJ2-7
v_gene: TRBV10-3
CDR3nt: TGTGCCATCAGTGAGTACAGTAGCGACGAGCAGTACTTC
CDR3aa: CAISEYSSDEQYF

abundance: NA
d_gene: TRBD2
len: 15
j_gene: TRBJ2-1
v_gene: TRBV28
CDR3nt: TGTGCCAGCAGTATTATAGCGGGAGGGTACAATGAGCAGTTCTTC
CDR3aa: CASSIIAGGYNEQFF

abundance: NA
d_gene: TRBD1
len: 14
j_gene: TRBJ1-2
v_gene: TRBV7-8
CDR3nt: TGTGCCAGCGGCCGGGACAGTCCTATCTATGGCTACACCTTC
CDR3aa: CASGRDSPIYGYTF

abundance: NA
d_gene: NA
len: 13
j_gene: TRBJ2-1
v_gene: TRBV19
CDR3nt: TGTGCCAGTAGTATAGATCCGGGAGCGAGTAAGTTCTTC
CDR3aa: CASSIDPGASKFF

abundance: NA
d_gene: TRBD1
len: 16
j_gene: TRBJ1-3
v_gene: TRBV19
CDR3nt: TGTGCCAGTATTGGGACAGAAATGAGCTCTGGAAACACCATATATTTT
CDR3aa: CASIGTEMSSGNTIYF

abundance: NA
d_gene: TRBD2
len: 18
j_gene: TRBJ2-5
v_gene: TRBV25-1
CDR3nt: TGTGCCAGCAGTGAATTTGGTTCGCGGGGGATTCGGAAGGAGACCCAGTACTTC
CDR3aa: CASSEFGSRGIRKETQYF

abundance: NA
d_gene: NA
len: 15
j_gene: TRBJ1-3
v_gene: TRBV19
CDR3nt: TGTGCCTCCACGTCGCGGGCAAAAGGTGGAAACACCATATATTTT
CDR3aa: CASTSRAKGGNTIYF

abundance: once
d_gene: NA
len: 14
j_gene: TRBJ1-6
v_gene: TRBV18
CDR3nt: TGTGCCAGCTCAACAGACAGGCTTGGATCACCCCTCCACTTT
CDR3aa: CASSTDRLGSPLHF

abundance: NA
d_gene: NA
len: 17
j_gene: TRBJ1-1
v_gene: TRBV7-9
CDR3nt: TGTGCCAGCAGCTTAGCGGGCCTAATAGGTGGGAACACTGAAGCTTTCTTT
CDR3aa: CASSLAGLIGGNTEAFF

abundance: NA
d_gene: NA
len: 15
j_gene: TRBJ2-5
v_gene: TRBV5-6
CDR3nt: TGTGCCAGCAGCTTGGTGCGGGCGGAGCGGTTGGCCCAGTACTTC
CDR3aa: CASSLVRAERLAQYF

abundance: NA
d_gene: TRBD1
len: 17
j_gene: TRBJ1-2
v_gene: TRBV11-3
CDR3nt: TGTGCCAGCAGCGTCGTTCCTAACAGGGGGCTTGACTATGGCTACACCTTC
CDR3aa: CASSVVPNRGLDYGYTF

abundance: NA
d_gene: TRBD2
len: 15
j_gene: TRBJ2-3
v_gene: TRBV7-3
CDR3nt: TGTGCCAGCAGCCCCAGCGGGGTTAGCACAGATACGCAGTATTTT
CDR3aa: CASSPSGVSTDTQYF

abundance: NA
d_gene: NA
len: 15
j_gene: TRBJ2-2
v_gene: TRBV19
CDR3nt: TGTGCCAGTAGTCAGGGTTTTTTGGGCACCGGGGAGCTGTTTTTT
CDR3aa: CASSQGFLGTGELFF

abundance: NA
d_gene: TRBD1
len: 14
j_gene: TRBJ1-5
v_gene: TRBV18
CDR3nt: TGTGCCAGCTCACATGGACAGGGGGGGCAGCCCCAGCATTTT
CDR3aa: CASSHGQGGQPQHF

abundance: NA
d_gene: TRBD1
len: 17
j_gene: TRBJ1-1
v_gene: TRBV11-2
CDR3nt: TGTGCCAGCAGCTTAGACCCCGGGACAGGGATACGCGCTGAAGCTTTCTTT
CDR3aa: CASSLDPGTGIRAEAFF

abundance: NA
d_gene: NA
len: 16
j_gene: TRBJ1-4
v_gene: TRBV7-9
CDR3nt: TGTGCCAGCAGCTTAGCGCAGGGCCGCCTTAGTGAAAAACTGTTTTTT
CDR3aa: CASSLAQGRLSEKLFF

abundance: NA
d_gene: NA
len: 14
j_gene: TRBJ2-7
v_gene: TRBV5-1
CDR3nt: TGCGCCAGCAGCTTGCAGGGTTTTACCTACGAGCAGTACTTC
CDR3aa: CASSLQGFTYEQYF

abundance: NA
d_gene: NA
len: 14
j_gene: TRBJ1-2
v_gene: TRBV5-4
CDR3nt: TGTGCCAGCAGCTTGGAGGGGGGGCGATATGGCTACACCTTC
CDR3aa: CASSLEGGRYGYTF